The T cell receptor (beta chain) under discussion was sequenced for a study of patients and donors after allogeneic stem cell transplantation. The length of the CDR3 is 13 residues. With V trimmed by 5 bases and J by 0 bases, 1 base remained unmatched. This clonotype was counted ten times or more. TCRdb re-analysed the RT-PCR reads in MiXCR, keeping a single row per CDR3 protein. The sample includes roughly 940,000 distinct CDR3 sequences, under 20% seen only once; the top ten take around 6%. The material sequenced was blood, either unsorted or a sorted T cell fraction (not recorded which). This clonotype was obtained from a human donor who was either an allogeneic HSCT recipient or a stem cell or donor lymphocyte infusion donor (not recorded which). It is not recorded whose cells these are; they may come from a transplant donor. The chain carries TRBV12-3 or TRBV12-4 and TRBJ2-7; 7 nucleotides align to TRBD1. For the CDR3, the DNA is TGTGCCAGCAGTGGGGACAGCTCCTACGAGCAGTACTTC. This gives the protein CASSGDSSYEQYF.